This record looks at one T cell receptor beta chain sequence and its context. There is no known antigen for this receptor. One base away there is no much larger clone; base qualities are not given. The library was prepared using the immunoSEQ multiplex PCR assay. The multiplex PCR relied on a mix of 60 forward primers for TCR Vbeta segments and 13 reverse primers for TCR Jbeta segments. A multiplex PCR assay on genomic DNA amplified the CDR3 region of rearranged TCR beta genes. The amplified TCR beta libraries were sequenced on the Illumina HiSeq System as 87-base-pair reads. The authors processed their data as follows. A later analysis counted tens of millions of unique TCR beta chains across the 666 repertoires, and some 11 million of these chains were shared by at least two donors. Raw reads were error-corrected and collapsed into unique sequences with a nearest-neighbor algorithm that merged closely related sequences to remove PCR and sequencing errors. V, D and J gene segments were assigned by aligning CDR3 sequences to IMGT reference sequences. For a sequence to be retained, a match of at least six nucleotides was required to both a V gene segment and a J gene segment. Rearrangements were classified as productive when the CDR3 lacked stop codons and remained in frame with V and J, and all other rearrangements were classified as non-productive. Following IMGT convention, CDR3 was defined as the stretch from the second conserved V-encoded cysteine to the conserved J-encoded phenylalanine. Sequences without an unambiguous match to a single V gene segment were excluded from the earlier analysis of 450 to 750 of the donors. An earlier analysis of fewer than 750 of the donors called V segments functional above 56.7% productive rearrangements and segregating when the between-donor standard deviation exceeded 5%. A statistical classification framework was developed to diagnose cytomegalovirus status using the catalog of TCR beta chain sequences. V and J gene assignment, in a later analysis, came from comparing TCR nucleotide sequences with IMGT/GENE-DB human TR gene sequences. A later analysis assigned CDR3 sequences and most-parsimonious VDJ recombination scenarios with the TCRdist pipeline. In a later analysis, each TCR beta chain was defined by its CDR3 amino acid sequence together with its V-gene family, and reads lacking a unique V-gene family were excluded. A later analysis removed 592 highly shared, low-generation-probability nucleotide sequences to deal with suspected cross-contamination and a sequencing artifact. A later analysis calculated a clonal expansion index for each public chain from normalized within-repertoire ranks of inferred template counts. A later analysis computed generation probabilities with a VDJ recombination model fitted to out-of-frame rearrangements, and checked the results against IGoR. In a later analysis, TCR-TCR, TCR-HLA and TCR-CMV co-occurrence was scored with hypergeometric tests, and a repertoire-size bias correction was applied to TCR pairs. False discovery rates were estimated in a later analysis by permuting HLA or CMV assignments 20 times. A later analysis grouped co-occurring TCRs with DBSCAN, adding TCRdist sequence similarity when clustering within HLA-allele-positive subsets. Repertoires with fewer than 30,000 or more than 120,000 public chains, plus five repertoires with anomalous nucleotide sharing, were excluded from co-occurrence clustering. TCRdb mirrors the immuneACCESS table, restricted to in-frame sequences. Some clones are absent from its copies; in checked studies, under half trace to an unresolved V gene, and the reason for the others is unknown. V and J calls plus clone size are reproduced from that table; the DNA served to infer D and trimming. The sample has over 150,000 clones on record, roughly 80% of them singletons. Jointly, the top ten make up under 7.5% of the sample.

The cohort comprised fewer than 700 healthy bone marrow donors. Cohort members were all nominally healthy when sampled, although unrecorded immune exposures were likely present. The donor was CMV seropositive and belonged to the group of about 290 seropositive cohort members. Every donor gave a peripheral blood sample, and the peripheral blood mononuclear cells from that sample were used for TCR beta sequencing. The Qiagen DNeasy Blood Extraction Kit was used to extract genomic DNA from the blood cell samples. The sample comes from a study of cytomegalovirus exposure and HLA in healthy donors (dated by TCRdb to the late 2010s). Background for the entire study: An earlier analysis of several hundred of the donors reported 250 to 300 Gb of sequence data and about 100 million unique TCR beta sequences from 150 million to 200 million T cells. An early release that covered 500 to 800 HLA-typed donors contained 250 to 350 gigabases of sequencing data and tens of millions of unique TCR sequences. Among the roughly 430 genotyped donors, around 79% belonged to the genetic ancestry cluster associated with self-reported Caucasian donors. The aim of the study was to test whether cataloging public T cell receptors could identify signatures of past pathogen exposure. The T cell repertoires of several hundred subjects were profiled by immunosequencing and related to cytomegalovirus serostatus. A separate validation cohort of 100 to 150 different subjects was used in addition to the roughly 700-subject first cohort. To predict cytomegalovirus infection status, the study combined high-throughput TCR immunosequencing, statistical association of individual TCRs with disease status, and machine learning. To study patterns of TCR occurrence, a later analysis re-analyzed previously published TCR beta repertoires from 650 to 750 donors and added high-resolution HLA genotyping. In the later analysis, no new phenotypic data were used to find candidate immune exposures; instead, reliance was placed on TCR beta sequences and their occurrence across donors. In an earlier analysis of a few hundred of the donors, high-throughput TCR beta sequencing was used to judge whether each TCR beta V gene segment behaved as functional or pseudogenic. Donor age, sex, ethnicity and CMV serostatus were compiled alongside the repertoire data. A later genetic analysis used genome-wide SNP genotypes for about 55% of the 666 donors, treating that subset as a discovery cohort. Every discovery cohort repertoire had been produced on one sequencing platform. HLA typing covered class I and class II loci at four-digit resolution. Typing coverage differed by locus: A, B, C, DRB1 and DQB1 were typed in roughly 620-630 donors, DQA1 in around 500, DPA1 in 600 to 610, and DPB1 in 472. Several DR-DQ haplotypes were handled as single units for association and clustering, since linkage in the cohort was strong. On average, 235,054 unique TCR beta nucleotide sequences were sequenced per donor among roughly 430 genotyped donors of the cohort, with 15% to 20% of those sequences being non-productive. The investigation overall reported the following: V-gene and J-gene trimming of TCR beta chains was associated with a missense DCLRE1C variant in a later genetic analysis, and the association was replicated in an independent cohort. About 15 rarely observed V segments, including chromosome 9 orphons, were excluded from the earlier analysis of about 610 of the donors because counts were too low. Most TCR sequences were seen in very few donors, while some public TCRs were found in many individuals. Sequencing depth was assumed to be roughly uniform across donors in the presence/absence analyses, though that assumption may not hold. In a later analysis, several top co-occurrence clusters were reported to appear linked to parvovirus B19, influenza, CMV and Epstein-Barr virus. Assigning TCR associations to individual alleles was difficult when HLA alleles, especially DR and DQ, strongly co-occurred. Linkage disequilibrium might explain the correlated functional status among segregating V segments, but an unknown experimental factor could not be excluded. A further reported finding was that TCR beta sequences accurately predicted the HLA-A and HLA-B alleles for most subjects in the first cohort. Because the 87-base-pair reads could not distinguish some IMGT-functional V segments, including TRBV6-2 and TRBV6-3, those segments were excluded. A later analysis found that HLA-associated TCR beta chains were more clonally expanded and had lower generation probabilities than equally common non-associated chains. According to a later genetic analysis, donors in an Asian-associated ancestry cluster had fewer N-insertions in productive TCRs than the approximately 670-donor mean. A total of fewer than 200 TCR beta chains were listed by the study as associated with cytomegalovirus. At a false discovery rate of 0.05, a later analysis linked around 17,000 TCR beta sequences to specific HLA alleles. In this cohort, only TCR beta chains were sequenced, and detectable features were limited by the absence of alpha or paired-chain data. A cluster of highly shared sequence variants was judged likely to be a technical artifact of the sequencing pipeline. Immune exposure information for the cohort was limited to CMV serostatus. According to a later analysis, TCR association rates differed among HLA loci, with DRB1 alleles showing the most associated TCRs and HLA-C alleles showing the fewest. According to the authors, the approach could potentially be generalized to other disease states and immunological phenotypes. Broadly in line with IMGT annotations, most TCR beta V segments showed up in productive rearrangements about 87% or about 30% of the time in an earlier analysis of 450 to 600 of the donors. In vitro tests confirmed that a few of the cytomegalovirus-associated TCR beta chains recognize cytomegalovirus antigens. According to a later analysis, most CMV-associated TCR beta chains appeared to be HLA-restricted, and the HLA associations seemed to be driven largely by CMV exposure. Cytomegalovirus status was reported to be diagnosed by the classifier with high specificity and sensitivity in both the original and validation cohorts. Because HLA typing was unavailable for some donors at each locus, only the typed subset was used in association tests.

Based on the germline V gene, the CDR1 and CDR2 sequences are LGHNA and YNFKEQ. The CDR3 goes from the cysteine to the phenylalanine over 15 residues. Only CDR3 DNA is held: 45 bases, read in frame from base 1. Between the V and J ends, shortened by 4 bases and 1 base respectively, the junction contains 13 bases. The clonotype originates from a man aged 30 to 39 in good health and CMV-seropositive. The receptor chain draws on TRBV4-2 and TRBJ1-2, with the identity of the D gene unclear. Input material: PBMCs. The CDR3 loop reads CASSPPGSHNYGYTF. In nucleotides, the sequence is TGTGCCAGCAGCCCGCCCGGGTCCCATAACTATGGCTACACCTTC.